This TCR beta chain was sequenced for a study of vaccination and CD4 T cells after COVID-19. Study context: Nasal swab PCR identified SARS-CoV-2 in the convalescent patients, of whom about ten were mild and one severe. Everyone enrolled got two doses of BNT162b2 or mRNA-1273 vaccine. Study-wide points: A nonsignificant median increase from 21 to 38 SARS-CoV-2-reactive clonotypes was observed.

Remarks on this clonotype: Its specificity is not known.

The CDR3 runs 15 residues. V shed 3 bases and J shed 0 bases, with 12 bases lying between them. The germline gives CDR1 MNHNS, CDR2 SASEGT. An Oncomine TCR Beta short-read assay was used to sequence the DNA from cultured CD4+ T cells. Using the QIAamp micro DNA kit, genomic DNA was extracted from the CD4+ T cells that had been cultured. A single record per CDR3 protein comes from TCRdb applying MiXCR to the PCR reads. The sample consists of 14,000 to 15,000 distinct CDR3 sequences, more than 45% of them appearing once. Treatment meaning: roughly 10-day PBMC culture with coronavirus spike peptide pools or control peptides (ViraFEST assay).

The origin of this receptor is a human donor who had recovered from COVID-19. The rearrangement links TRBV6-1 to TRBJ2-7; D remains ambiguous. The sample consisted of CD4+ T cells from blood, cultured in vitro. The CDR3 DNA reads as TGTGCCAGCAGTGAGGGCCCCAACCCCTCCTACGAGCAGTACTTC. Translated, it gives CASSEGPNPSYEQYF.